Shown below are 8 T cell receptor beta chains from a single sample sequenced in a study of cytomegalovirus exposure and HLA in healthy donors (TCRdb year 2017). Library method: the immunoSEQ multiplex PCR assay. For the multiplex PCR, a mixture combining 60 forward primers for TCR Vbeta segments and 13 reverse primers for TCR Jbeta segments was used. Drawn from immuneACCESS, this table holds only the in-frame rearrangements with V and J called that TCRdb kept. Clones are partly lost; checked studies trace under half to an unresolved V gene and leave the rest unexplained. This sample is represented by roughly 97,000 clones; approximately 9% of them were singletons. The ten biggest clones cover 4.5% to 6.5% of the sample. Sequencing was carried out using PBMCs. Source of these receptors: a man aged 50-60 years in good health and CMV-seropositive.

This chain uses TRBV7-9 with TRBJ2-7; TRBD1 matches at 9 bases. CDR1 is SEHNR and CDR2 is FQNEAQ in the germline V gene (reference sequence). The CDR3 is 15 amino acids. With 5 bases clipped from V and 1 base from J, the junction kept 6 bases outside the gene matches. CDR3 in amino acids: CASSLTGGASYEQYF. The CDR3 region has the DNA TGTGCCAGCAGCCTGACAGGGGGAGCATCCTACGAGCAGTACTTC.

This clone was found a few times. Germline and junction disagree at one end, which may indicate a read error. V is TRBV28 and J is TRBJ1-1, with D tentatively TRBD1 (5 bases). Germline values: CDR1 MDHEN, CDR2 SYDVKM. The CDR3 runs 14 residues. CDR3 coding DNA: TGTGCCGGCAGTTTGTTTGGGGGGAGGCTTGAAGCTTTCTTT. This encodes CAGSLFGGRLEAFF.

The chain is built from TRBV2 and TRBJ1-4; 7 bases align to TRBD1. The germline CDR1 and CDR2 sequences are SNHLY and FYNNEI. This CDR3 is built from 14 residues. Trimming at V came to 7 bases and at J to 6 bases, leaving 8 bases not matched to a gene. Written as DNA, the CDR3 is TGTGCCAGCATTGTAAGCAGGGGGTATGAAAAACTGTTTTTT. Residues: CASIVSRGYEKLFF.

This clone has only a few counts. The chain combines TRBV28 with TRBJ1-1; no clear D gene. The CDR3 extends over 17 amino acids. Per the germline V gene, CDR1 is MDHEN and CDR2 is SYDVKM. Trimming removed 5 bases from V and 1 base from J, with 20 bases in between. CDR3 loop: CASSPPASRAANTEAFF. The CDR3 bases are TGTGCCAGCAGTCCACCCGCGTCGAGGGCCGCGAACACTGAAGCTTTCTTT.

This clone was observed a few times. The chain couples TRBV29-1 to TRBJ2-6, with TRBD2 matching over 13 bases. Germline CDR1 SQVTM, CDR2 ANQGSEA. The J segment lost 1 base and the V segment lost 7 bases, leaving 4 bases of the junction unmatched. The CDR3 is made up of 16 amino acids. The CDR3 protein is CSARTSGRSGANVLTF. In DNA, the CDR3 is TGCAGCGCTCGGACTAGCGGGAGATCTGGGGCCAACGTCCTGACTTTC.

A few counts support this clone. The gene calls are TRBV7-3 and TRBJ1-6; the match to TRBD1 covers 7 bases. The CDR3 sequence is 13 residues long. J lost 10 bases, V lost 5 bases, and 5 bases had no gene match. From germline, CDR1 is SGHTA and CDR2 FQGTGA. CDR3 sequence reads: CASSRDRVSPLHF. The CDR3 region has the DNA TGTGCCAGCAGCCGAGACAGGGTCTCACCCCTCCACTTT.

This rearrangement joins TRBV29-1 to TRBJ2-7, with 9 bases fitting TRBD1. CDR1 is SQVTM and CDR2 is ANQGSEA in the germline V gene. The length of the CDR3 is 13 residues. Written as DNA, the CDR3 is TGCAACGGTACCACAGGGGGCGGTTACGAGCAGTACTTC. It translates to CNGTTGGGYEQYF.

This clone has a handful of counts. The gene calls are TRBV9 and TRBJ2-1, with TRBD1 matching over 7 bases. V was clipped by 3 bases and J by 4 bases; unmatched bases: 10. Germline CDR1 SGDLS, CDR2 YYNGEE. The CDR3 runs 16 residues. In DNA, the CDR3 is TGTGCCAGCAGCGCAGTCCGGGACAGCCTATACAATGAGCAGTTCTTC. The encoded protein is CASSAVRDSLYNEQFF.